A single sample is the source of the 22 T cell receptor beta chains below, sequenced in a study of shared clonotypes between healthy human individuals. TCRdb keeps only in-frame clones here, not all; method: immunoSEQ multiplex PCR. The data hold under 2,500,000 clones, with approximately 94% observed a single time. Sample: naive CD4+ T cells sorted from blood. The subset here: CD45RA+ positively selected. These receptors were taken from a man aged 18 to 29 in good health.

The V and J genes are TRBV6-1 and TRBJ2-7; the match to TRBD1 covers 8 bases. The CDR3 sequence is 15 residues long. CDR1 MNHNS and CDR2 SASEGT come from the germline V gene. V was clipped by 6 bases and J by 1 base; unmatched bases: 8. This chain's CDR3 is CASRSDRVMSYEQYF. DNA of the CDR3: TGTGCCAGCAGATCGGACAGGGTAATGTCCTACGAGCAGTACTTC.

Here the CDR3 DNA reads TGTGCCAGCAGTACCCAGGGGGTCTACGAGCAGTACTTC. Translation gives CASSTQGVYEQYF. J is TRBJ2-7 and V is TRBV6-6; 7 positions match TRBD1. After removal of 5 bases from V and 3 bases from J, the junction contained 4 bases not matched to a gene. This CDR3 contains 13 residues. CDR1 and CDR2 from the germline V gene are MNHNY and SVGAGI (reference sequence).

Of note for this clone: Additional DNA sequences in this sample encode the identical CDR3. In nucleotides, the CDR3 is TGCGCCAGCAGCTTGGGAACGGGGACCCAGTACTTC. As protein: CASSLGTGTQYF. The chain couples TRBV5-1 to TRBJ2-5; no reliable D call. The V end was cut by 0 bases, the J end by 7 bases, with 7 bases between. CDR3 length equals 12 residues. Germline V lookup: CDR1 SGHRS, CDR2 YFSETQ.

V is TRBV4-3 and J is TRBJ2-5; 9 bases align to TRBD2. The ends lost 3 bases at V and 1 base at J; junction bases unmatched: 6. The CDR3 runs 16 residues. Germline loops: CDR1 LGHNA, CDR2 YSLEER. As DNA, the CDR3 is TGCGCCAGCAGCCAGGGGACTAGCAGCACCCAAGAGACCCAGTACTTC. Its translation is CASSQGTSSTQETQYF.

J is TRBJ1-1 and V is TRBV18; D is ambiguous. Germline values: CDR1 KGHSH, CDR2 LQKENI. The CDR3 runs 15 residues. Trimming cost V 2 bases and J 6 bases, with 16 bases left between them. CDR3 bases: TGTGCCAGCTCACCAGCACGCTCAAGTTTGGCTGAAGCTTTCTTT. Amino acid sequence: CASSPARSSLAEAFF.

The table lists this clone with a few counts. The rearrangement links TRBV5-1 to TRBJ1-2; the D gene is possibly TRBD1 (5 bases). CDR3 length equals 15 residues. V lost 0 bases and J 7 bases, leaving 16 bases between the germline ends. The germline CDR1 and CDR2 sequences are SGHRS and YFSETQ. The CDR3 bases are TGCGCCAGCAGCTTGGATACAGGCCGGAGTCGTGGCTACACCTTC. Protein sequence: CASSLDTGRSRGYTF.

Regarding this clone: The same CDR3 can be traced to other DNA sequences in this sample. The chain links TRBV7-9 to TRBJ1-5; D is ambiguous. Per the germline V gene, CDR1 is SEHNR and CDR2 is FQNEAQ (reference sequence). The length of the CDR3 is 14 residues. The V gene lost 5 bases and the J gene lost 1 base, with 9 bases spanning the gap. CDR3 bases: TGTGCCAGCAGCCTTTCGGAAAGCAATCAGCCCCAGCATTTT. Residues: CASSLSESNQPQHF.

Notes on this clone: The same CDR3 arises from other DNA sequences in this sample as well. The chain uses TRBV5-1 and TRBJ2-5, with a weak D call TRBD2 (5 bases). Trimming pared 3 bases from V and 2 bases from J, leaving 8 bases between. The germline V gene encodes CDR1 SGHRS and CDR2 YFSETQ. This CDR3 is built from 13 residues. The CDR3 sequence: CASSSGSQETQYF. CDR3 DNA: TGCGCCAGCAGCTCGGGGAGTCAAGAGACCCAGTACTTC.

The chain joins TRBV19 to TRBJ2-2; no firm D call. Germline V lookup: CDR1 LNHDA, CDR2 SQIVND (reference sequence). The CDR3 has 13 residues. V was trimmed by 5 bases and J by 6 bases, leaving 10 bases between them. The CDR3 here is CASSDRRSGELFF. The CDR3 bases are TGTGCCAGTAGTGATAGGCGTTCCGGGGAGCTGTTTTTT. The whole variable domain, remainder taken from reference TRBV19 and TRBJ2-2, is DGGITQSPKYLFRKEGQNVTLSCEQNLNHDAMYWYRQDPGQGLRLIYYSQIVNDFQKGDIAEGYSVSREKKESFPLTVTSAQKNPTAFYLCASSDRRSGELFFGEGSRLTVL.

V is TRBV11-1 and J is TRBJ1-5; a possible D gene is TRBD1 (5 bases). The V and J ends lost 1 base and 11 bases respectively, with 12 bases between them. The germline CDR1 and CDR2 sequences are SGHAT and FQDESV (reference sequence). The CDR3 is 13 residues long. This chain's CDR3 is CASSLDSQGAQHF. DNA for the CDR3: TGTGCCAGCAGCTTAGACTCCCAAGGGGCCCAGCATTTT.

The CDR3 sequence is CASRGQTNEKLFF. CDR3 coding DNA: TGTGCCAGCAGAGGACAGACTAATGAAAAACTGTTTTTT. V is TRBV7-8 and J is TRBJ1-4; tentative D call: TRBD1 (6 bases). V gave up 6 bases and J gave up 2 bases, with 7 bases separating them. The length of the CDR3 is 13 residues. Germline CDR1 reads SGHVS; CDR2 reads FQNEAQ.

This clone was seen just once. The gene calls are TRBV5-1 and TRBJ2-7; D not certain. V was pared by 4 bases and J by 5 bases, with 16 bases between. Germline V gene sequence: CDR1 SGHRS, CDR2 YFSETQ. CDR3 size: 14 residues. This CDR3 is CASSVTAHSNEQYF. As DNA, the CDR3 is TGCGCCAGCAGCGTAACAGCCCATAGTAACGAGCAGTACTTC. Filled out from reference TRBV5-1 and TRBJ2-7, the complete variable domain reads KAGVTQTPRYLIKTRGQQVTLSCSPISGHRSVSWYQQTPGQGLQFLFEYFSETQRNKGNFPGRFSGRQFSNSRSEMNVSTLELGDSALYLCASSVTAHSNEQYFGPGTRLTVT.

The V gene is TRBV5-6, the J gene TRBJ2-7, with D possibly TRBD2 on 6 matching bases. Per the germline V gene, CDR1 is SGHDT and CDR2 is YYEEEE. Trimming removed 2 bases at V and 3 bases at J, with 9 bases between. This CDR3 spans 13 amino acids. The CDR3 here is CASSLPGLYEQYF. The CDR3 DNA sequence: TGTGCCAGCAGCTTACCGGGACTCTACGAGCAGTACTTC.

Concerning this clone: The same CDR3 arises from other DNA sequences in this sample as well. The rearrangement links TRBV5-1 to TRBJ2-7; 8 bases fit TRBD1. V shed 5 bases, J shed 2 bases, and the junction held 3 bases outside the gene matches. The germline CDR1 and CDR2 sequences are SGHRS and YFSETQ. CDR3 size: 13 residues. The DNA of the CDR3 is TGCGCCAGCAGACGGACAGGGACCTACGAGCAGTACTTC. It translates to CASRRTGTYEQYF.

V and J are TRBV9 and TRBJ2-1; the match to TRBD1 covers 8 bases. Germline CDR1 and CDR2: SGDLS and YYNGEE. After removal of 5 bases from V and 4 bases from J, the junction contained 5 bases not matched to a gene. The CDR3 extends over 14 amino acids. CDR3 protein: CASSRTGRYNEQFF. CDR3 DNA sequence: TGTGCCAGCAGTAGGACAGGGCGGTACAATGAGCAGTTCTTC.

The chain is built from TRBV19 and TRBJ1-1, with D tentatively TRBD1 (5 bases). Germline CDR1 is LNHDA and CDR2 is SQIVND (reference sequence). Trimming took off 5 bases at V and 0 bases at J, with 13 bases between the two ends. CDR3 length equals 15 residues. The CDR3 bases are TGTGCCAGTAGTCCTCCGGGACTGATGAACACTGAAGCTTTCTTT. Translated: CASSPPGLMNTEAFF.

The rearrangement uses TRBV10-3 and TRBJ1-2; 10 nucleotides agree with TRBD1. From germline, CDR1 is ENHRY and CDR2 SYGVKD. The V segment lost 5 bases and the J segment 8 bases; nucleotides outside the gene matches: 8. The CDR3 runs 14 residues. CDR3 loop: CAISPGQGYLGYTF. CDR3 nucleotide sequence: TGTGCCATCAGTCCGGGACAGGGGTATTTGGGCTACACCTTC.

This chain links TRBV5-1 with TRBJ2-5; the match to TRBD1 covers 7 bases. The V gene's germline CDR1 is SGHRS and CDR2 YFSETQ. The CDR3 covers 15 residues. J was trimmed by 5 bases and V by 4 bases; bases with no gene match: 11. CDR3 bases: TGCGCCAGCAGCCCCCGTGAGGCCAGGGGGGAGACCCAGTACTTC. Translation gives CASSPREARGETQYF. Based on the CDR3 plus reference TRBV5-1 and TRBJ2-5, the full variable domain is KAGVTQTPRYLIKTRGQQVTLSCSPISGHRSVSWYQQTPGQGLQFLFEYFSETQRNKGNFPGRFSGRQFSNSRSEMNVSTLELGDSALYLCASSPREARGETQYFGPGTRLLVL.

The genes are TRBV2 and TRBJ1-6; a possible D gene is TRBD1 (5 bases). This CDR3 has 13 amino acids. Germline-derived CDR1 and CDR2 are SNHLY and FYNNEI. Between the trimmed V and J ends, which lost 7 bases and 8 bases, there was a span of 12 bases. The CDR3 region has the DNA TGTGCCAGCAAGGCAGGGAGAGATTCACCCCTCCACTTT. Its protein product is CASKAGRDSPLHF.

The gene calls are TRBV6-6 and TRBJ1-6, with D perhaps matching TRBD1 (6 bases). Between the trimmed V and J ends, which lost 7 bases and 10 bases, there was a span of 14 bases. The CDR3 has 13 residues. Germline V gene lookup returns CDR1 MNHNY and CDR2 SVGAGI (reference sequence). DNA for the CDR3: TGTGCCAGCAAGGAGGGGGGATTCTCACCCCTCCACTTT. Amino acid sequence: CASKEGGFSPLHF.

The chain couples TRBV2 to TRBJ1-5; D is unresolved. CDR3 length equals 16 residues. V lost 6 bases and J lost 6, with 21 bases in between. Germline V CDR1 and CDR2: SNHLY, FYNNEI. This chain's CDR3 is CASRDFGRAKGQPQHF. CDR3 nucleotides: TGTGCCAGCAGAGACTTCGGGAGGGCTAAAGGTCAGCCCCAGCATTTT.

The chain combines TRBV4-2 with TRBJ2-5, with D hard to call. The V end was cut by 1 base, the J end by 1 base, with 7 bases between. Germline CDR1 LGHNA, CDR2 YNFKEQ. The length of the CDR3 is 14 residues. The CDR3 nucleotides read TGTGCCAGCAGCCAAGGCCGGGCCCAAGAGACCCAGTACTTC. It yields the protein CASSQGRAQETQYF.